These T cell receptor beta chains were read from a single sample in a study of neurological immune-mediated disorders. One entry per CDR3 protein results from TCRdb running MiXCR on the 5' RACE reads. The top ten clones hold 1.5% to 2% of a sample with roughly 53,000 distinct CDR3 sequences, 7.5% to 9.5% of them seen once. Sequences were obtained from PBMCs. Source of these receptors: a woman aged 40 to 55 in good health. The CDR3 runs from the conserved cysteine through the conserved F or W. Size is stated for part of the rows, as once, few or many counts, or as a class when the clone is expanded.

few,TRBV7-2,CASSSILGTSGLQETQYF
many,TRBV2,CASTGGGGSQETQYF
many,TRBV7-2,CAAPKGRGSSGANVLTF
many,TRBV4-1,CASSQKHDRELNYGYTF
many,TRBV7-2,CASSLISGGAGSEQYF
many,TRBV12-3/TRBV12-4,CASRDNSNQPQHF
many,TRBV10-3,CAIRQGTNYGYTF
NA,TRBV29-1,CSIRIHEQYF
many,TRBV24-1,CATSTLHRGGPDTQYF
many,TRBV20-1,CSARASGGDGIQYF